This T cell receptor (beta chain) came from a study of regulatory T cells in long-lasting Graves disease. This clonotype was found a few times. Its antigen is not identified. Regarding time point: persistent/refractory GD, antithyroid drugs over 5 years with positive TRAb. Extracted PBMC RNA gave rise to the TCR library. HTBI primers from iRepertoire and Arm-PCR of CDR3 regions yielded the TCR beta libraries. Each CDR3 protein is one row after TCRdb ran MiXCR on the multiplex PCR reads. The sample holds 400,000 to 450,000 distinct CDR3 sequences, 23% seen once. Study results and limitations: Gene preferences differed: TRBV28, TRBJ1-2, TRBJ2-5 in persistent cases.

V lost 1 base, J lost 6 bases, and 13 bases lay in between. Germline-derived CDR1 and CDR2 are GTSNPN and SVGIG (reference sequence). The CDR3 spans 13 residues. This TCR came from a female donor with Graves disease. The chain carries TRBV30 and TRBJ2-7, with a tentative D call TRBD1 (7 bases). Sequencing used peripheral blood mononuclear cells (PBMCs), obtained when the disease was refractory, from a patient treated with antithyroid drugs. Here the CDR3 DNA reads TGTGCCTGGAGTGAGCGCCAGGGGGGCGAGCAGTACTTC. Translating it yields CAWSERQGGEQYF.